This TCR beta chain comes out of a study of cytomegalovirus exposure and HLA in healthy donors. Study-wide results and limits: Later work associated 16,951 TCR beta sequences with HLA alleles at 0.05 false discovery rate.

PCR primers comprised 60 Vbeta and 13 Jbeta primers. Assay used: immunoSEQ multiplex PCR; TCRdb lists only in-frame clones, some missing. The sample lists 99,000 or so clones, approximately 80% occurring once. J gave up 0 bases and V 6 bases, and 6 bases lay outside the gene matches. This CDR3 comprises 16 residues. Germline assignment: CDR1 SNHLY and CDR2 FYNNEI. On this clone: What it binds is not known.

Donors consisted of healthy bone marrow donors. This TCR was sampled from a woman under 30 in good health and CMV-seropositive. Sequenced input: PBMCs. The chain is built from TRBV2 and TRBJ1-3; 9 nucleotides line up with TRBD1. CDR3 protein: CASSWDRADSGNTIYF. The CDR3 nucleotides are TGTGCCAGCAGCTGGGACAGGGCTGACTCTGGAAACACCATATATTTT.